This TCR beta chain was retrieved from a study of T cells in pancreatic ductal adenocarcinoma. Libraries were prepared by immunoSEQ multiplex PCR; TCRdb keeps only in-frame clonotypes and omits some of them. The data contain 2,000 to 2,500 clones, around 84% of them seen just once; the ten biggest clones take up about 7%. Study outcomes and limitations: Comparisons of tumor and blood clonality may show falsely lower tumor diversity.

V gave up 4 bases and J gave up 0 bases, with 31 bases separating them. Germline V gene lookup returns CDR1 SQVTM and CDR2 ANQGSEA. The CDR3 totals 20 residues. Points on this clone: Its antigen is unknown.

Selected pancreatic ductal adenocarcinoma patients had undergone surgery without neoadjuvant therapy. The chain uses TRBV29-1 and TRBJ2-7; a weak D match, TRBD2 (9 bases). This TCR derives from a human donor with pancreatic ductal adenocarcinoma. Material: pancreatic tumor tissue. CDR3 residues: CSVGQGAIIRTSENSYEQYF. The CDR3 coding sequence is TGCAGCGTTGGCCAGGGGGCTATTATTAGGACTAGCGAGAACTCCTACGAGCAGTACTTC.